The entry that follows covers one T cell receptor beta chain sequence. Its antigen is unidentified. Libraries were made from RNA as TCR cDNA, using a modified protocol. Per the authors' pipeline: Each library had roughly 2.2 to 4 million CDR3 reads and about 100,000 to nearly 550,000 clonotypes. TCRdb re-called the 5' RACE reads through MiXCR, storing one row per CDR3 protein. V and J calls and clone size were set by TCRdb, not the authors. This table has hundreds of thousands of distinct CDR3 sequences, more than 25% appearing once. The CDR3 consists of 17 residues. Trimming shortened V by 0 bases and J by 4 bases, and 16 bases separated the two germline ends. Per the germline V gene, CDR1 is MNHEY and CDR2 is SVGAGI. The sample belongs to a study of identical twins' blood T cells. Whole-study results and caveats: Twin similarity might stem from environmental factors, not only genetics. Mainly, cloneset size products determined shared clonotypes, twins included.

The rearrangement uses TRBV6-5 and TRBJ2-4; D possibly uses TRBD1 or TRBD2 (5 bases each). The specimen sequenced was PBMCs. This receptor was taken from a woman between 18 and 50 years old in good health. The CDR3 sequence is CASSYSNLRDGKNIQYF. Here the CDR3 DNA reads TGTGCCAGCAGTTACTCGAACCTCCGGGACGGGAAAAACATTCAGTACTTC.